Each of the 26 T cell receptor beta chains below was sequenced from the same sample in a study of T cell responses to AZD1222 COVID-19 vaccine. TCRdb's copy holds only in-frame clones and misses some; the assay was immunoSEQ multiplex PCR. The sample includes tens of thousands of clones, 80% to 90% of them seen just once. The input for sequencing was peripheral blood, taken 28 days after the second AZD1222 dose. The receptor set was obtained from an adult who received the AZD1222 COVID-19 vaccine.

This clone was observed a single time. The CDR3 nucleotides read TGTGCCAGCAGCTTACGCATCGGGGAGCTGTTTTTT. Its translation: CASSLRIGELFF. J is TRBJ2-2 and V is TRBV7-3; D gene uncertain. The CDR3 runs to 12 residues. Per the germline V gene, CDR1 is SGHTA and CDR2 is FQGTGA. Trimming pared 2 bases from V and 7 bases from J, leaving 5 bases between.

The chain couples TRBV18 to TRBJ2-1, with 13 positions matching TRBD2. Germline V gene data show CDR1 as KGHSH and CDR2 as LQKENI. V shed 6 bases, J shed 8 bases, and the junction held 4 bases outside the gene matches. The CDR3 spans 14 residues. CDR3 nucleotide sequence: TGTGCCAGCTCTCTCACTAGCGGGAGGGATGAGCAGTTCTTC. This gives the protein CASSLTSGRDEQFF.

The chain links TRBV7-2 to TRBJ2-5; TRBD2 agrees at 10 bases. Per the germline V gene, CDR1 is SGHTA and CDR2 is FQGNSA. V trimming: 5 bases; J trimming: 7 bases; junction bases outside the gene matches: 10. This CDR3 is 15 amino acids long. This CDR3 is CASSLTTSGMGTQYF. The CDR3 DNA reads as TGTGCCAGCAGCCTGACAACTAGCGGGATGGGGACCCAGTACTTC.

The chain combines TRBV6-1 with TRBJ1-6; TRBD1 is a possible D gene (5 bases). Germline V gene data show CDR1 as MNHNS and CDR2 as SASEGT. The CDR3 runs to 16 residues. The V and J ends lost 2 bases and 5 bases respectively, with 13 bases between them. The CDR3 reads CASSEMWGRDNSPLHF. The CDR3 DNA is TGTGCCAGCAGTGAAATGTGGGGCAGGGATAATTCACCCCTCCACTTT.

The chain joins TRBV2 to TRBJ2-3; D is unresolved. The V gene's germline CDR1 is SNHLY and CDR2 FYNNEI. V was cut by 4 bases and J by 1 base, with 18 bases left in between. The CDR3 totals 17 residues. This CDR3 is CASSGLPLQTRTDTQYF. The CDR3 DNA sequence: TGTGCCAGCAGTGGATTGCCCCTACAGACCCGCACAGATACGCAGTATTTT.

The gene calls are TRBV10-1 and TRBJ2-3; D perhaps matches TRBD2 (6 bases). V was pared by 4 bases and J by 0 bases, with 11 bases between. This CDR3 is built from 15 residues. Germline CDR1 and CDR2: WNHNN and SYGVQD (reference sequence). CDR3 in amino acids: CASSASGTSTDTQYF. The CDR3 DNA reads TGCGCCAGCAGTGCCTCCGGGACTAGCACAGATACGCAGTATTTT.

Only one count was recorded for this clone. V usage is TRBV7-6 and J usage is TRBJ2-7; the match to TRBD2 covers 15 bases. The CDR3 loop spans 17 amino acids. Per germline, CDR1 SGHVS and CDR2 FNYEAQ. Trimming removed 4 bases from V and 3 bases from J; junction bases left unmatched: 7. CDR3 amino acids: CASSSGLAGGVSYEQYF. Here the CDR3 DNA reads TGTGCCAGCAGCTCGGGACTAGCGGGAGGTGTTAGCTACGAGCAGTACTTC.

The chain couples TRBV28 to TRBJ2-3; possible D gene TRBD2, 6 bases. V lost 6 bases, J lost 1 base, and 14 bases lay in between. This CDR3 has 15 residues. Germline lookup yields CDR1 MDHEN and CDR2 SYDVKM. The CDR3 DNA reads TGTGCCAGCAGAGGACCTAGCGTACGCACAGATACGCAGTATTTT. This sequence encodes CASRGPSVRTDTQYF.

The chain uses TRBV4-3 and TRBJ2-3, with 10 bases aligning to TRBD2. The CDR3 extends over 16 amino acids. With 1 base clipped from V and 1 base from J, the junction kept 2 bases outside the gene matches. In germline, CDR1 is LGHNA, CDR2 YSLEER. The CDR3 bases are TGCGCCAGCAGCCAAGGGCTAGCGGGAGGCACAGATACGCAGTATTTT. This gives the protein CASSQGLAGGTDTQYF.

The chain couples TRBV5-1 to TRBJ1-2; D remains unclear. Germline values: CDR1 SGHRS, CDR2 YFSETQ. This CDR3 spans 15 amino acids. V was trimmed by 0 bases and J by 2 bases, leaving 11 bases between them. In nucleotides, the CDR3 is TGCGCCAGCAGCTTGGAACCTTACGGGAACTATGGCTACACCTTC. Residues: CASSLEPYGNYGYTF.

This sequence joins TRBV18 and TRBJ2-4; D not resolved. Germline loops: CDR1 KGHSH, CDR2 LQKENI. The CDR3 sequence is 13 residues long. CDR3 in amino acids: CATTNTQEDIQYF. The CDR3 DNA reads TGTGCTACCACCAACACCCAAGAGGACATTCAGTACTTC. The whole variable domain, remainder taken from reference TRBV18 and TRBJ2-4, is NAGVMQNPRHLVRRRGQEARLRCSPMKGHSHVYWYRQLPEEGLKFMVYLQKENIIDESGMPKERFSAEFPKEGPSILRIQQVVRGDSAAYFCATTNTQEDIQYFGAGTRLSVL.

This chain connects TRBV28 to TRBJ1-3; 7 nucleotides line up with TRBD1. CDR1 is MDHEN, CDR2 SYDVKM, per germline. This CDR3 spans 16 amino acids. Trimming at V came to 5 bases and at J to 0 bases, leaving 7 bases not matched to a gene. CDR3 in amino acids: CASSGRDSLSGNTIYF. CDR3 in DNA: TGTGCCAGCAGTGGTAGGGACAGTCTCTCTGGAAACACCATATATTTT.

The V gene is TRBV11-2, the J gene TRBJ2-7; D is possibly TRBD2 (5 bases). Germline CDR1 and CDR2: SGHAT and FQNNGV. The CDR3 spans 15 residues. The V gene lost 6 bases and the J gene lost 1 base, with 16 bases spanning the gap. CDR3 nucleotide sequence: TGTGCCAGCAGGGGAAGCGGCGGCAAATCCTACGAGCAGTACTTC. It is translated as CASRGSGGKSYEQYF. Combining the CDR3 with reference TRBV11-2 and TRBJ2-7 gives the whole variable domain EAGVAQSPRYKIIEKRQSVAFWCNPISGHATLYWYQQILGQGPKLLIQFQNNGVVDDSQLPKDRFSAERLKGVDSTLKIQPAKLEDSAVYLCASRGSGGKSYEQYFGPGTRLTVT.

V usage is TRBV6-2 or TRBV6-3 and J usage is TRBJ2-1, with no clear D. The CDR3 sequence is 14 residues long. CDR1 is MNHEY and CDR2 is SVGEGT in the germline V gene. V was shortened by 0 bases and J by 4 bases, with 7 bases between the two germline ends. For the CDR3, the DNA is TGTGCCAGCAGTTACTCCGGCCTTTACAATGAGCAGTTCTTC. This codes for CASSYSGLYNEQFF.

This sequence joins TRBV2 and TRBJ1-5; D unclear. The germline V gene encodes CDR1 SNHLY and CDR2 FYNNEI. The CDR3 is 14 residues long. With 2 bases removed from V and 3 bases from J, the gap between germline ends came to 8 bases. The CDR3: CASSERTNNQPQHF. CDR3 nucleotide sequence: TGTGCCAGCAGTGAACGGACCAACAATCAGCCCCAGCATTTT. The whole variable domain, remainder taken from reference TRBV2 and TRBJ1-5, is EPEVTQTPSHQVTQMGQEVILRCVPISNHLYFYWYRQILGQKVEFLVSFYNNEISEKSEIFDDQFSVERPDGSNFTLKIRSTKLEDSAMYFCASSERTNNQPQHFGDGTRLSIL.

The V and J genes are TRBV27 and TRBJ1-5; a possible D gene is TRBD1 (5 bases). CDR1 and CDR2 (germline): MNHEY, SMNVEV (reference sequence). The CDR3 runs to 15 residues. The V end lost 6 bases, the J end lost 0 bases, and 12 bases lay between the germline ends. CDR3 loop: CASRLRGSSNQPQHF. In DNA form, the CDR3 reads TGTGCCAGCAGATTACGGGGCAGTAGCAATCAGCCCCAGCATTTT.

The chain carries TRBV19 and TRBJ2-7; 7 bases align to TRBD1. The length of the CDR3 is 13 residues. The ends lost 6 bases at V and 3 bases at J; junction bases unmatched: 5. Germline V lookup: CDR1 LNHDA, CDR2 SQIVND (reference sequence). The CDR3 protein is CASSRDRLYEQYF. The CDR3 nucleotides are TGTGCCAGTAGCCGGGACAGACTCTACGAGCAGTACTTC.

This sequence joins TRBV4-1 and TRBJ2-5; 11 bases agree with TRBD2. CDR1 and CDR2 (germline): MGHRA, YSYEKL. The CDR3 loop spans 16 amino acids. The V gene end was trimmed by 3 bases and the J gene end by 1 base; junction bases not matched to a gene: 4. The CDR3 loop is CASSHPGTSGQETQYF. DNA for the CDR3: TGCGCCAGCAGCCACCCCGGGACTAGCGGCCAAGAGACCCAGTACTTC.

The chain is built from TRBV4-1 and TRBJ2-1, with 14 nucleotides matching TRBD2. V was pared by 0 bases and J by 4 bases, with 11 bases of the junction left unmatched. Germline V gene data show CDR1 as MGHRA and CDR2 as YSYEKL. The CDR3 has 20 amino acids. The CDR3 reads CASSQDWGLAGVPVYNEQFF. CDR3 sequence (DNA): TGCGCCAGCAGCCAAGATTGGGGACTAGCGGGAGTTCCGGTTTACAATGAGCAGTTCTTC.

The rearrangement uses TRBV11-2 and TRBJ2-5; 10 bases are shared with TRBD2. V was pared by 5 bases and J by 4 bases, with 1 base of the junction left unmatched. The CDR3 runs 13 residues. Per the germline V gene, CDR1 is SGHAT and CDR2 is FQNNGV. For the CDR3, the DNA is TGTGCCAGCAGCCTAGCGGGAGTAGAGACCCAGTACTTC. Amino acids: CASSLAGVETQYF. Complete variable domain (other parts from reference TRBV11-2 and TRBJ2-5): EAGVAQSPRYKIIEKRQSVAFWCNPISGHATLYWYQQILGQGPKLLIQFQNNGVVDDSQLPKDRFSAERLKGVDSTLKIQPAKLEDSAVYLCASSLAGVETQYFGPGTRLLVL.

This clone has only a few counts. The CDR3 here is CSARYGTEAFF. In DNA, the CDR3 is TGCAGTGCTAGATATGGGACTGAAGCTTTCTTT. The chain uses TRBV20-1 and TRBJ1-1; D uncertain. V gave up 2 bases and J gave up 5 bases, with 6 bases separating them. Germline CDR1 is DFQATT and CDR2 is SNEGSKA (reference sequence). CDR3 length: 11 residues.

V and J are TRBV14 and TRBJ1-3; possible D gene TRBD1, 6 bases. V lost 1 base, J lost 11 bases, and 15 bases lay in between. This CDR3 is 14 amino acids long. Germline V CDR1 and CDR2: SGHDN, FVKESK. The CDR3 loop reads CASSQVDRWAAIYF. Here the CDR3 DNA reads TGTGCCAGCAGCCAAGTGGACAGATGGGCGGCCATATATTTT.

This chain connects TRBV18 to TRBJ1-4, with D perhaps matching TRBD1 (6 bases). This CDR3 has 14 amino acids. Trimming left V 5 bases short and J 5 bases short, with 12 bases between. Germline V gene sequence: CDR1 KGHSH, CDR2 LQKENI. The CDR3 nucleotides read TGTGCCAGCTCAAGACAGGCTTTAAATGAAAAACTGTTTTTT. Its translation: CASSRQALNEKLFF. The entire variable domain, with the rest obtained from reference TRBV18 and TRBJ1-4, is as follows: NAGVMQNPRHLVRRRGQEARLRCSPMKGHSHVYWYRQLPEEGLKFMVYLQKENIIDESGMPKERFSAEFPKEGPSILRIQQVVRGDSAAYFCASSRQALNEKLFFGSGTQLSVL.

The chain joins TRBV4-1 to TRBJ2-1; 9 bases agree with TRBD2. With 4 bases clipped from V and 14 bases from J, the junction kept 9 bases outside the gene matches. This CDR3 contains 13 residues. Germline V gene data show CDR1 as MGHRA and CDR2 as YSYEKL. CDR3 sequence reads: CASSPGTSRFKFF. In nucleotides, the CDR3 is TGCGCCAGCAGCCCGGGGACTAGCCGATTCAAGTTCTTC.

This clone was found a few times. CDR3 DNA: TGTGCCAGCAGCCTCCCGGGGGGACTAGCGGGAGATACCGGGGAGCTGTTTTTT. Translation gives CASSLPGGLAGDTGELFF. The J gene is TRBJ2-2, the V gene TRBV4-2; 14 nucleotides line up with TRBD2. CDR3 length: 18 residues. The V gene's germline CDR1 is LGHNA and CDR2 YNFKEQ. V trimming: 4 bases; J trimming: 5 bases; junction bases outside the gene matches: 9.

The V gene is TRBV2, the J gene TRBJ2-7; the D call may be TRBD1 or TRBD2 (6 bases each). Trimming removed 8 bases at V and 3 bases at J, with 11 bases between. CDR1 is SNHLY, CDR2 FYNNEI, per germline. The CDR3 sequence is 12 residues long. CDR3 sequence reads: CASRGPSYEQYF. Written as DNA, the CDR3 is TGTGCCAGCCGGGGGCCGAGCTACGAGCAGTACTTC.